The subject of this entry is one T cell receptor beta chain. What this receptor recognizes is not known. Within one base of it there is no much larger clone, and no base qualities were kept. Lesional scalp punch biopsies and peripheral blood were obtained from alopecia areata patients. PBMCs were separated by density centrifugation and stained for CD3, CD4 and CD8, after which CD4+ and CD8+ T cells were sorted on a FACSAria. Untreated alopecia areata patients were recruited as part of a multicenter biomarker study. In several patients from the biomarker study, blood CD8+ T cells were sorted further into NKG2D-low and NKG2D-high fractions. These data come from a study of CD8+ T cells in alopecia areata (dated by TCRdb to the late 2010s). Notes on the research overall: To study T cell clonal expansion in alopecia areata, the researchers applied high-throughput TCRbeta sequencing to both the C3H/HeJ mouse model and human patients. RNA was obtained with the PAXgene miRNA kit for fixed scalp, the miRNeasy kit for PBMCs, and the RNeasy kit for mouse skin. Human TCRbeta sequencing covered scalp tissue and sorted CD4+ and CD8+ peripheral blood T cells from patchy and totalis/universalis alopecia areata patients and healthy controls. TCRbeta CDR3 regions were amplified by immunoSEQ multiplex PCR with 35 Vbeta forward and 13 Jbeta reverse primers. Clonality in the scalp was compared among normal scalp (n=4), patchy alopecia areata scalp (n=8), and alopecia totalis/universalis scalp (n=8). Points the paper makes about the study in general: Shared TCR sequences between patients were less evident than in mice, which may be partly attributable to HLA diversity in the patient population. Lesional scalp, especially in alopecia totalis/universalis, showed higher clonality and more expanded CD8+ clones than normal scalp, suggesting antigenic drive. Resident alphabeta T cells in normal human skin are also sequenced, complicating scalp TCR repertoire analysis, unlike mouse skin dominated by gammadelta T cells.

The protocol used for the library was the immunoSEQ multiplex PCR assay. RNA was extracted from all samples and reverse transcribed into cDNA, which served as template for TCR sequencing. First-strand cDNA was synthesized using SuperScript III with a 2:1 mix of oligo-dT and random hexamers. A synthetic immune receptor repertoire was used to gauge amplification bias, and whatever bias remained was removed computationally. In the paper's pipeline: Raw reads were preprocessed to remove errors, and CDR3 was defined by IMGT conventions from the conserved cysteine to phenylalanine. To get clonality, Shannon entropy was normalized by log2 of the number of productive unique TCRs and the result was subtracted from 1. Whether each scalp clone was CD4 or CD8 was inferred by checking scalp TCRbeta sequences against the CD4 and CD8 repertoires from sorted blood. TCRdb holds this immuneACCESS table with in-frame rearrangements only. Some clones are missing; in checked studies, unresolved V genes explain under half, and the rest has no known cause. Clonal size and the V and J genes are those of that table, whereas D and trimming came from the DNA. Across this sample there are fewer than 90,000 clones, with roughly 47% seen only once. The ten largest clonotypes hold 5.7% of the sample.

Sample: NKG2D-high CD8+ T cells sorted from blood. The intended sense of this specimen's cell subset or site label: sorted CD8+ NKG2D-high blood T cells. This receptor was obtained from a human donor with alopecia areata.

The CDR3 is CASLPTGGVTDTQYF. The base sequence is TGTGCCAGCCTTCCGACAGGGGGTGTAACAGATACGCAGTATTTT. The chain is made from TRBV6-5 and TRBJ2-3; 9 nucleotides in the junction match TRBD1. From cysteine to phenylalanine, the CDR3 is 15 amino acids long. The kept DNA is CDR3 alone, 45 bases in frame from the first base. CDR1 and CDR2 are drawn from the germline V gene: MNHEY, SVGAGI. From V the trimming removes 8 bases and from J it removes 3 bases, while the gene matches leave 9 bases of the junction unaccounted for.